These T cell receptor beta chains were read from a single sample in a study of cytomegalovirus exposure and HLA in healthy donors. Method: immunoSEQ multiplex PCR; TCRdb's copy keeps in-frame clones and lacks some. The table shows 150,000 to 200,000 clones, with around 85% occurring only once. The sample comprised PBMCs. The receptor set was obtained from a woman younger than 45 in good health and CMV-seronegative. CDR3s include the opening cysteine and the closing phenylalanine or tryptophan. The order of the fields is J gene, V gene, CDR3 protein.

J: TRBJ1-3; V: TRBV20-1; CDR3: CSASVGNTIYF
J: TRBJ2-7; V: TRBV6-5; CDR3: CASSLNQDRGHEQYF
J: TRBJ2-2; V: TRBV5-1; CDR3: CASSAGGTNTGELFF
J: TRBJ1-1; V: TRBV27; CDR3: CASSPYARGEAFF
J: TRBJ2-1; V: TRBV27; CDR3: CASSSSSGSYNEQFF
J: TRBJ2-3; V: TRBV9; CDR3: CASSPPGTSGGVTQYF
J: TRBJ1-2; V: TRBV6-6; CDR3: CASTQTEPYGYTF
J: TRBJ2-7; V: TRBV11-2; CDR3: CASSPQLGFPEQYF
J: TRBJ1-2; V: TRBV30; CDR3: CALGYGYTF
J: TRBJ1-3; V: TRBV9; CDR3: CASSRDTISGNTIYF
J: TRBJ1-2; V: TRBV5-4; CDR3: CASSLRDRANYGYTF
J: TRBJ2-7; V: TRBV18; CDR3: CASSPDRVHEQYF
J: TRBJ2-2; V: TRBV6-1; CDR3: CASTRKRETGELFF
J: TRBJ1-2; V: TRBV9; CDR3: CASSPDRALYGYTF
J: TRBJ2-1; V: TRBV14; CDR3: CASSQGIAGNEQFF
J: .; V: TRBV5-4; CDR3: CASSSDGTRYEQYF
J: TRBJ2-4; V: TRBV5-6; CDR3: CASSLARQGLRNIQYF
J: TRBJ2-7; V: TRBV10-2; CDR3: CASNPGLATTYEQYF
J: TRBJ1-1; V: TRBV4-3; CDR3: CASSQVRYRDGDSHTEAFF
J: TRBJ1-4; V: TRBV30; CDR3: CAWGRQGPTNEKLFF
J: TRBJ2-7; V: TRBV29-1; CDR3: CSVDTDTNQYF
J: TRBJ1-1; V: TRBV7-9; CDR3: CASSLATGHPNTEAFF
J: TRBJ2-5; V: TRBV6-5; CDR3: CASSYGETTRTQYF
J: .; V: TRBV9; CDR3: CASSRGLAASYEQYF
J: TRBJ2-7; V: TRBV27; CDR3: CASSLLDSYEQYF
J: TRBJ1-1; V: TRBV7-9; CDR3: CASSSDTQGNTEAFF
J: TRBJ2-7; V: TRBV7-6; CDR3: CASSLVPSGTPHEQYF
J: TRBJ2-3; V: TRBV6-5; CDR3: CASSYSSGNTDTQYF
J: TRBJ2-5; V: TRBV19; CDR3: CASSMGQGNQETQYF
J: TRBJ2-5; V: TRBV4-1; CDR3: CASSHRTSGSRETQYF
J: TRBJ2-3; V: TRBV6-5; CDR3: CASSSHRVGGTDTQYF
J: TRBJ2-1; V: TRBV5-1; CDR3: CASSLEVGSGYNEQFF
J: TRBJ2-7; V: TRBV28; CDR3: CASSIHYEQYF
J: TRBJ1-2; V: TRBV19; CDR3: CASSVQTGTLYGYTF
J: TRBJ1-2; V: TRBV5-6; CDR3: CASSADRVVLYGYTF
J: TRBJ1-2; V: TRBV18; CDR3: CASSPVTNRRGPNYGYTF
J: TRBJ2-5; V: TRBV5-6; CDR3: CASSLRMSVETQYF
J: TRBJ2-7; V: TRBV10-2; CDR3: CASSPTTGVSYEQYF
J: TRBJ2-2; V: TRBV7-9; CDR3: CASSRSGSGLTGELFF
J: TRBJ2-7; V: TRBV13; CDR3: CASSLRGADTHEQYF
J: TRBJ1-1; V: TRBV29-1; CDR3: CSVRGGDTEAFF
J: TRBJ2-4; V: TRBV27; CDR3: CASSFGWRCGGDSDIQYF
J: TRBJ1-1; V: TRBV19; CDR3: CASSILYGNTEAFF
J: TRBJ1-1; V: TRBV10-1; CDR3: CASPLGADNTEAFF
J: TRBJ1-2; V: TRBV29-1; CDR3: CSVDRGQDGYTF
J: TRBJ2-7; V: TRBV5-4; CDR3: CASSLGDRDDYEQYF
J: TRBJ2-5; V: TRBV28; CDR3: CASITGGASGGKETQYF
J: TRBJ1-6; V: TRBV2; CDR3: CASSPRGLGSPLHF
J: TRBJ2-6; V: TRBV19; CDR3: CASSIFRGISGANVLTF
J: TRBJ2-7; V: TRBV27; CDR3: CASSSGTSRLEQYF
J: TRBJ2-7; V: TRBV7-8; CDR3: CASSATGVGEQYF
J: TRBJ1-1; V: TRBV10-3; CDR3: CAISDMGGQLNTEAFF
J: TRBJ2-1; V: TRBV28; CDR3: CASSPGQVGSHEQFF
J: TRBJ2-3; V: TRBV7-9; CDR3: CASSRRGARDTDTQYF
J: TRBJ1-5; V: TRBV28; CDR3: CASSSRQGRPPQHF